The 30 T cell receptor beta chains in this list originate from one sample, sequenced in a study of cytomegalovirus exposure and HLA in healthy donors. PCR involved 60 Vbeta and 13 Jbeta primers. Produced via immunoSEQ multiplex PCR; TCRdb's table is partial and in-frame only. The table lists hundreds of thousands of clones, around four fifths of them singletons. The sequenced material came from PBMCs. These receptor sequences come from a boy younger than 10 in good health and CMV-seronegative.

The chain employs TRBV12-5 and TRBJ1-2, with 8 bases matching TRBD1. Losses at the gene ends were 0 bases for V and 5 bases for J; bases not matched to a gene: 14. CDR3 size: 18 residues. Germline V CDR1 and CDR2: LGHNT, FRNRAP. The CDR3, as DNA: TGTGCTAGTGGTTTGGTATTGGTCCCCAGGGGGCTCCCATATGGCTACACCTTC. Its translation: CASGLVLVPRGLPYGYTF.

V and J are TRBV13 and TRBJ2-7; 14 bases fit TRBD2. This CDR3 region has 16 residues. V lost 6 bases, J lost 4 bases, and 8 bases stayed unmatched. The V gene's germline CDR1 is PRHDT and CDR2 FYEKMQ (reference sequence). Written as DNA, the CDR3 is TGTGCCAGCAGTCAAGGACTAGCGGGGGGAAATTACGAGCAGTACTTC. Its protein is CASSQGLAGGNYEQYF.

The CDR3, as DNA: TGTGCCAGCAACCGACTAGCGGGATACGAGCAGTACTTC. It specifies CASNRLAGYEQYF. The chain couples TRBV2 to TRBJ2-7, with 11 bases fitting TRBD2. V was clipped by 7 bases and J by 4 bases; unmatched bases: 3. Germline V gene lookup returns CDR1 SNHLY and CDR2 FYNNEI. The CDR3 loop spans 13 amino acids.

The rearrangement joins TRBV7-2 to TRBJ2-3, with 7 bases lining up with TRBD1. Unmatched junction bases numbered 8, after V lost 5 bases and J lost 0 bases. Looked up from germline, CDR1 is SGHTA and CDR2 is FQGNSA. The CDR3 has 16 residues. CDR3 DNA sequence: TGTGCCAGCAGCCCCGGGACAGAGTCTAGCACAGATACGCAGTATTTT. This codes for CASSPGTESSTDTQYF.

The chain is built from TRBV7-2 and TRBJ2-2; D unresolved. The V end was cut by 1 base, the J end by 2 bases, with 8 bases between. CDR3 size: 15 residues. Germline CDR1 reads SGHTA; CDR2 reads FQGNSA. As DNA, the CDR3 is TGTGCCAGCAGCTTAGTACAGATCAACACCGGGGAGCTGTTTTTT. It is translated as CASSLVQINTGELFF.

The chain employs TRBV5-8 and TRBJ2-6; possible D gene TRBD1, 6 bases. Between the trimmed V and J ends, which lost 0 bases and 0 bases, there was a span of 10 bases. Germline V CDR1 and CDR2: SGHTS, YDEGEE. The CDR3 runs to 17 residues. CDR3 protein: CASSLDGTSSGANVLTF. DNA for the CDR3: TGTGCCAGCAGCTTGGACGGGACATCCTCTGGGGCCAACGTCCTGACTTTC.

The chain uses TRBV6-5 and TRBJ1-3, with 9 bases fitting TRBD1. The V gene's germline CDR1 is MNHEY and CDR2 SVGAGI. The CDR3 has 16 amino acids. V was clipped by 0 bases and J by 5 bases; unmatched bases: 5. DNA for the CDR3: TGTGCCAGCAGTTACTCGCTACAGGGGGCTAGAAACACCATATATTTT. Its translation is CASSYSLQGARNTIYF.

The chain recombines TRBV19 with TRBJ1-4; 7 bases agree with TRBD1. Trimming removed 5 bases from V and 13 bases from J; junction bases left unmatched: 16. The CDR3 consists of 15 residues. CDR1 LNHDA and CDR2 SQIVND come from the germline V gene (reference sequence). The CDR3 spells CASSLPIRQGSGLFF. In nucleotides, the CDR3 is TGTGCCAGTAGTCTTCCGATAAGACAGGGAAGTGGACTGTTTTTT. Complete variable domain (other parts from reference TRBV19 and TRBJ1-4): DGGITQSPKYLFRKEGQNVTLSCEQNLNHDAMYWYRQDPGQGLRLIYYSQIVNDFQKGDIAEGYSVSREKKESFPLTVTSAQKNPTAFYLCASSLPIRQGSGLFFGSGTQLSVL.

The chain uses TRBV30 and TRBJ2-7; 7 nucleotides match TRBD2. J gave up 2 bases and V 0 bases, and 10 bases lay outside the gene matches. The CDR3 is 16 residues long. Germline CDR1 and CDR2: GTSNPN and SVGIG (reference sequence). CDR3 in DNA: TGTGCCTGGAGTGTATCCCGCGGGAGTTGGACCTACGAGCAGTACTTC. Translated: CAWSVSRGSWTYEQYF.

This chain connects TRBV9 to TRBJ1-2; 7 bases fit TRBD1. V was pared by 4 bases and J by 8 bases, with 14 bases of the junction left unmatched. CDR1 and CDR2 (germline): SGDLS, YYNGEE. The CDR3 extends over 15 amino acids. CDR3 loop: CASSTRDSGRGGYTF. The CDR3 region has the DNA TGTGCCAGCAGCACCCGGGACAGTGGGCGCGGGGGCTACACCTTC.

The chain is built from TRBV7-9 and TRBJ2-5; TRBD2 agrees at 12 bases. Matching the DNA end better, TRBJ2-7 makes the J call doubtful. This CDR3 spans 15 amino acids. CDR1 SEHNR and CDR2 FQNEAQ come from the germline V gene (reference sequence). The CDR3 DNA reads as TGTGCCAGCGAACGGGCTAGCGGGAGGGCCGGCGAGCAGTACTTC. Translated, it gives CASERASGRAGEQYF.

To note about this clone: The sample holds other DNA sequences that translate to the same CDR3. The V and J genes are TRBV29-1 and TRBJ1-1; D may be TRBD1 (5 bases). Between the trimmed V and J ends, which lost 6 bases and 1 base, there was a span of 9 bases. The CDR3 spans 12 residues. CDR1 and CDR2 from the germline V gene are SQVTM and ANQGSEA. CDR3 DNA sequence: TGCAGCGTCGATACAGGGAACACTGAAGCTTTCTTT. It encodes CSVDTGNTEAFF.

The chain joins TRBV30 to TRBJ2-5, with 7 bases identical to TRBD1. CDR3 size: 15 residues. The germline gives CDR1 GTSNPN, CDR2 SVGIG (reference sequence). V was clipped by 1 base and J by 4 bases; unmatched bases: 9. The CDR3 loop reads CAWSAFSGQTETQYF. CDR3 coding DNA: TGTGCCTGGAGTGCATTCTCGGGACAGACAGAGACCCAGTACTTC.

V is TRBV4-1 and J is TRBJ2-7; D gene ambiguous. V was cut by 0 bases and J by 4 bases, with 7 bases left in between. The CDR3 is 13 amino acids. The germline gives CDR1 MGHRA, CDR2 YSYEKL. The CDR3 region has the DNA TGCGCCAGCAGCCAAGAGTGGCCTTACGAGCAGTACTTC. This encodes CASSQEWPYEQYF.

In this sample, this clone turned up a few times. Compared with germline, one end of the junction differs, possibly owing to a read error. The chain joins TRBV6-1 to TRBJ2-2; 8 nucleotides line up with TRBD2. This CDR3 comprises 12 residues. Germline V gene sequence: CDR1 MNHNS, CDR2 SASEGT. The CDR3 region is CASSEMSGGLFF. DNA for the CDR3: TGTGCCAGCAGTGAAATGAGCGGGGGGCTGTTTTTT.

The chain couples TRBV27 to TRBJ1-2; no definite D call. The CDR3 runs 13 residues. Germline loops: CDR1 MNHEY, CDR2 SMNVEV (reference sequence). Trimming took off 0 bases at V and 0 bases at J, with 2 bases between the two ends. The CDR3 spells CASSLSANYGYTF. The CDR3 DNA sequence: TGTGCCAGCAGTTTATCCGCTAACTATGGCTACACCTTC.

The CDR3 sequence: CASSPQHSGANVLTF. The CDR3 DNA reads TGTGCCAGCTCACCACAGCACTCTGGGGCCAACGTCCTGACTTTC. The V and J genes are TRBV18 and TRBJ2-6; D remains ambiguous. V was shortened by 1 base and J by 0 bases, with 4 bases between the two germline ends. The length of the CDR3 is 15 residues. The V gene's germline CDR1 is KGHSH and CDR2 LQKENI.

The chain links TRBV5-1 to TRBJ2-3, with D uncertain. Trimming took 3 bases from V and 1 from J, leaving 9 bases between them. CDR1 SGHRS and CDR2 YFSETQ come from the germline V gene. CDR3 length equals 14 residues. The CDR3 sequence is CASSSSQGTDTQYF. CDR3 nucleotide sequence: TGCGCCAGCAGCTCCTCGCAGGGCACAGATACGCAGTATTTT.

CDR3 sequence reads: CASSLVTGGGNEQFF. The CDR3 DNA reads as TGTGCCAGCAGCTTAGTAACGGGAGGAGGGAATGAGCAGTTCTTC. The J gene is TRBJ2-1, the V gene TRBV11-3, with 7 bases that match TRBD2. V lost 1 base, J lost 7 bases, and 7 bases stayed unmatched. Germline CDR1 and CDR2: SGHNT and YENEEA. CDR3 length: 15 amino acids.

V and J are TRBV4-2 and TRBJ2-7; no definite D call. This CDR3 contains 13 residues. In germline, CDR1 is LGHNA, CDR2 YNFKEQ. Trimming cost V 0 bases and J 2 bases, with 5 bases left between them. CDR3 protein: CASSQELAYEQYF. The CDR3 DNA follows: TGTGCCAGCAGCCAAGAACTCGCCTACGAGCAGTACTTC.

This chain uses TRBV7-6 with TRBJ2-1, with 9 bases fitting TRBD2. This CDR3 has 15 amino acids. V shed 5 bases and J 2 bases; nucleotides not matched to a gene: 4. Germline CDR1 and CDR2: SGHVS and FNYEAQ. CDR3 DNA: TGTGCCAGCAGCCGCAGCGGGGGGCCCTACAATGAGCAGTTCTTC. Its protein product is CASSRSGGPYNEQFF. Using reference TRBV7-6 and TRBJ2-1 for the parts outside the CDR3, the full variable domain is GAGVSQSPRYKVTKRGQDVALRCDPISGHVSLYWYRQALGQGPEFLTYFNYEAQQDKSGLPNDRFSAERPEGSISTLTIQRTEQRDSAMYRCASSRSGGPYNEQFFGPGTRLTVL.

The gene calls are TRBV2 and TRBJ1-2; 9 bases are shared with TRBD1. Germline CDR1 SNHLY, CDR2 FYNNEI. With V trimmed by 7 bases and J by 5 bases, 5 bases remained unmatched. The CDR3 extends over 13 amino acids. CDR3 in DNA: TGTGCCAGCAACTTGGACAGGGGATATGGCTACACCTTC. Amino acids: CASNLDRGYGYTF.

This rearrangement joins TRBV25-1 to TRBJ2-7; possibly TRBD1 for D (6 bases). The CDR3 covers 12 residues. The ends were cut back, 5 bases at V and 6 bases at J, with 11 bases in the middle. CDR1 MGHDK and CDR2 SYGVNS come from the germline V gene. The CDR3 spells CASSQGQFEQYF. CDR3 nucleotides: TGTGCCAGCAGTCAGGGACAATTCGAGCAGTACTTC.

This chain joins TRBV9 and TRBJ2-1; 11 bases line up with TRBD1. Trimming took 4 bases from V and 6 from J; bases not matched to a gene: 9. This CDR3 is 16 amino acids long. The germline V gene has CDR1 SGDLS and CDR2 YYNGEE. The CDR3 DNA reads TGTGCCAGCAGCCCAAGGGACAGGGGGTCGGGCAATGAGCAGTTCTTC. Protein product: CASSPRDRGSGNEQFF.

The chain has TRBV20-1 and TRBJ1-1; D remains unclear. The CDR3 contains 11 residues. The V end was cut by 3 bases, the J end by 9 bases, with 11 bases between. Germline values: CDR1 DFQATT, CDR2 SNEGSKA (reference sequence). CDR3 sequence: CSARSEQKAFF. For the CDR3, the DNA is TGCAGTGCTAGGAGCGAGCAGAAAGCTTTCTTT.

This clone occurred once. The J gene is TRBJ1-4, the V gene TRBV6-1; no clear D gene. The CDR3 has 15 amino acids. Germline V gives CDR1 MNHNS, CDR2 SASEGT. V was shortened by 6 bases and J by 5 bases, with 16 bases between the two germline ends. The CDR3 DNA reads as TGTGCCAGCAGGAAACCCACAGATCAGAATGAAAAACTGTTTTTT. It specifies CASRKPTDQNEKLFF.

The V and J genes are TRBV5-1 and TRBJ2-3, with TRBD1 as a possible D gene (6 bases). The V gene lost 0 bases and the J gene lost 4 bases, with 9 bases spanning the gap. The CDR3 length is 14 residues. CDR1 SGHRS and CDR2 YFSETQ come from the germline V gene. CDR3 amino acids: CASSLGRGSDTQYF. The CDR3 coding sequence is TGCGCCAGCAGCTTGGGCAGGGGATCAGATACGCAGTATTTT.

The rearrangement joins TRBV11-3 to TRBJ2-2, with 10 positions matching TRBD2. This CDR3 is 16 amino acids long. Trimming cost V 5 bases and J 0 bases; bases outside gene matches: 3. Looked up from germline, CDR1 is SGHNT and CDR2 is YENEEA. The CDR3 here is CASSQGLAANTGELFF. CDR3 in DNA: TGTGCCAGCAGCCAAGGACTAGCGGCGAACACCGGGGAGCTGTTTTTT.

The J gene is TRBJ2-3, the V gene TRBV5-1; D not certain. The CDR3 spans 14 residues. V was clipped by 0 bases and J by 0 bases, with 5 bases between them. From germline, CDR1 is SGHRS and CDR2 YFSETQ. In DNA, the CDR3 is TGCGCCAGCAGCTTGGCCCAGAGCACAGATACGCAGTATTTT. It yields the protein CASSLAQSTDTQYF.

The genes are TRBV5-4 and TRBJ2-7, with 7 bases identical to TRBD2. The V segment lost 3 bases and the J segment 3 bases; nucleotides outside the gene matches: 9. Germline V CDR1 and CDR2: SGHNT, YYREEE (reference sequence). This CDR3 has 15 amino acids. CDR3 in DNA: TGTGCCAGCAGCTCCCTTGGGGGAGGGGACTACGAGCAGTACTTC. Translation: CASSSLGGGDYEQYF.